This is a list of T cell receptor beta chains from one sample in a study of T cells after yellow fever vaccination. TCRdb re-derived calls from the 5' RACE reads in MiXCR, one entry per CDR3 protein. This table has 85,000 to 100,000 distinct CDR3 sequences, 5.8% appearing once. Here the sequenced sample was CD8+ T cells sorted from PBMCs, taken 10 days after the yellow fever booster vaccination. Receptors were obtained from a man aged 18 to 35 who received the YFV17D yellow fever vaccine. Both conserved end residues are part of each CDR3. Fields, in order: CDR3 DNA, CDR3 protein, clone size, V gene, D gene, J gene. D genes are given only for firm matches. For some rows the clone size is stated as once, few or many, or as a class when expanded; others skip it.

CDR3nt: TGTGCCAGCAGTTTTGATCCGACCGGGGAGCTGTTTTTT; CDR3aa: CASSFDPTGELFF; abundance: many; v_gene: TRBV12-3/TRBV12-4; d_gene: -; j_gene: TRBJ2-2
CDR3nt: TGTGCCAGCAGCTTAGAAATTGTAAGAGGAGGCGAGACCCAGTACTTC; CDR3aa: CASSLEIVRGGETQYF; abundance: few; v_gene: TRBV11-2; d_gene: -; j_gene: TRBJ2-5
CDR3nt: TGTGCCAGCTCGGGGAAGAGTTTCCGGCCCGCGACCCTACCCACAGATACGCAGTATTTT; CDR3aa: CASSGKSFRPATLPTDTQYF; abundance: -; v_gene: TRBV7-2; d_gene: -; j_gene: TRBJ2-3
CDR3nt: TGTGCCAGCAGCTTCTCGGGGAACACTGAAGCTTTCTTT; CDR3aa: CASSFSGNTEAFF; abundance: many; v_gene: TRBV5-6; d_gene: -; j_gene: TRBJ1-1
CDR3nt: TGTGCCAGCAGTTATCTGGTAGCCGGATCCACAGATACGCAGTATTTT; CDR3aa: CASSYLVAGSTDTQYF; abundance: many; v_gene: TRBV6-6; d_gene: -; j_gene: TRBJ2-3
CDR3nt: TGTGCCAGCAGACCCTTAAAGGGGCAGGGTGCCCTAGCTAACTATGGCTACACCTTC; CDR3aa: CASRPLKGQGALANYGYTF; abundance: few; v_gene: TRBV27; d_gene: -; j_gene: TRBJ1-2
CDR3nt: TGTGCCAGCAGCTCCCCGACCGGGACAGGGGGCGGGAATGAGCAGTTCTTC; CDR3aa: CASSSPTGTGGGNEQFF; abundance: -; v_gene: TRBV7-2; d_gene: TRBD1; j_gene: TRBJ2-1
CDR3nt: TGTGCTAGTGGTTTTTTCCTACCTGCGGAGGGGAACACTGAAGCTTTCTTT; CDR3aa: CASGFFLPAEGNTEAFF; abundance: -; v_gene: TRBV12-5; d_gene: -; j_gene: TRBJ1-1
CDR3nt: TGTGCCAGCAGTTTGAGGGGCATGAACACTGAAGCTTTCTTT; CDR3aa: CASSLRGMNTEAFF; abundance: -; v_gene: TRBV27; d_gene: -; j_gene: TRBJ1-1
CDR3nt: TGCAGCGGCCTGACAGTCAGGAACACTGAAGCTTTCTTT; CDR3aa: CSGLTVRNTEAFF; abundance: -; v_gene: TRBV29-1; d_gene: -; j_gene: TRBJ1-1
CDR3nt: TGTGCCAGCAGCCAATGGCACGGGGGGGTGGAGACCCAGTACTTC; CDR3aa: CASSQWHGGVETQYF; abundance: many; v_gene: TRBV7-9; d_gene: TRBD2; j_gene: TRBJ2-5
CDR3nt: TGCAGTGCTAGTTTCCCCGACAGGGGGGACCACAATGAGCAGTTCTTC; CDR3aa: CSASFPDRGDHNEQFF; abundance: few; v_gene: TRBV20-1; d_gene: TRBD1; j_gene: TRBJ2-1
CDR3nt: TGTGCCAGCAGTTACTCGATAGAGGTTGGGGTTGGGACAGGGAACAACATTGAAGCTTTCTTT; CDR3aa: CASSYSIEVGVGTGNNIEAFF; abundance: -; v_gene: TRBV6-6; d_gene: TRBD1; j_gene: TRBJ1-1
CDR3nt: TGCGCCAGCAGCCAAGGGGGGGGGTACGAGCAGTACTTC; CDR3aa: CASSQGGGYEQYF; abundance: -; v_gene: TRBV4-1; d_gene: TRBD2; j_gene: TRBJ2-7
CDR3nt: TGCAGCGTTGAGTGGGGCAGGGGAGGTTGGACTGAAGCTTTCTTT; CDR3aa: CSVEWGRGGWTEAFF; abundance: -; v_gene: TRBV29-1; d_gene: -; j_gene: TRBJ1-1
CDR3nt: TGTGCCAGCTCATATCCGGAGTTGGGGACAGGAGTCGATACGCAGTATTTT; CDR3aa: CASSYPELGTGVDTQYF; abundance: many; v_gene: TRBV18; d_gene: TRBD1; j_gene: TRBJ2-3
CDR3nt: TGTGCCAGCAGTAGACAGGGGGCTCGAGCGGAGACCCAGTACTTC; CDR3aa: CASSRQGARAETQYF; abundance: few; v_gene: TRBV12-3/TRBV12-4; d_gene: TRBD1; j_gene: TRBJ2-5
CDR3nt: TGTGCCACCAGCTTTACAAGGGGCAATCAGCCCCAGCATTTT; CDR3aa: CATSFTRGNQPQHF; abundance: -; v_gene: TRBV15; d_gene: -; j_gene: TRBJ1-5
CDR3nt: TGTACCACCAGTTGGGACAGGGTCTACGAGCAGTACTTC; CDR3aa: CTTSWDRVYEQYF; abundance: once; v_gene: TRBV15; d_gene: TRBD1; j_gene: TRBJ2-7
CDR3nt: TGCAGTGCTAGACTAGTTTCGGAGACCCAGTACTTC; CDR3aa: CSARLVSETQYF; abundance: many; v_gene: TRBV20-1; d_gene: -; j_gene: TRBJ2-5
CDR3nt: TGTGCCAGCTCACCATTGGACAGGGGCAATAATGAGCAGTTCTTC; CDR3aa: CASSPLDRGNNEQFF; abundance: -; v_gene: TRBV18; d_gene: TRBD1; j_gene: TRBJ2-1
CDR3nt: TGCGCCAGCAGCCCCACCGGGACTAGAGAGACCCAGTACTTC; CDR3aa: CASSPTGTRETQYF; abundance: few; v_gene: TRBV4-1; d_gene: TRBD2; j_gene: TRBJ2-5
CDR3nt: TGCAGCGCCCCGGAACCAATGGGGGGCTACACCTTC; CDR3aa: CSAPEPMGGYTF; abundance: few; v_gene: TRBV29-1; d_gene: -; j_gene: TRBJ1-2
CDR3nt: TGTGCCAGCAGTTTGAGTTCTGAAGCTTTCTTT; CDR3aa: CASSLSSEAFF; abundance: few; v_gene: TRBV12-3/TRBV12-4; d_gene: -; j_gene: TRBJ1-1
CDR3nt: TGCAGTGCTAGAGATGGACGGGGGTCCTACGAGCAGTACTTC; CDR3aa: CSARDGRGSYEQYF; abundance: -; v_gene: TRBV20-1; d_gene: -; j_gene: TRBJ2-7
CDR3nt: TGTGCCAGCAGTTTCCAGCAAGAGACCCAGTACTTC; CDR3aa: CASSFQQETQYF; abundance: -; v_gene: TRBV25-1; d_gene: -; j_gene: TRBJ2-5
CDR3nt: TGTGCCAGCAGCTGGACAGGGGAACGCGAGCAGTACTTC; CDR3aa: CASSWTGEREQYF; abundance: few; v_gene: TRBV12-3/TRBV12-4; d_gene: TRBD1; j_gene: TRBJ2-7
CDR3nt: TGTGCCAGCAGTTACCCTACGAACACCGGGGAGCTGTTTTTT; CDR3aa: CASSYPTNTGELFF; abundance: few; v_gene: TRBV6-6; d_gene: -; j_gene: TRBJ2-2
CDR3nt: TGCAGTGCTAGGCGTGGGTATGAGCAGTTCTTC; CDR3aa: CSARRGYEQFF; abundance: many; v_gene: TRBV20-1; d_gene: -; j_gene: TRBJ2-1
CDR3nt: TGTGCCAGTAGAGGAGAGAACACTGAAGCTTTCTTT; CDR3aa: CASRGENTEAFF; abundance: few; v_gene: TRBV19; d_gene: -; j_gene: TRBJ1-1
CDR3nt: TGTGCCAGCTGGCAGCGGGGGGCTTCCAATGAGCAGTTCTTC; CDR3aa: CASWQRGASNEQFF; abundance: -; v_gene: TRBV2; d_gene: TRBD2; j_gene: TRBJ2-1
CDR3nt: TGTGCCAGTAGTATAACTAGCGGGGCAAATGAGCAGTTCTTC; CDR3aa: CASSITSGANEQFF; abundance: -; v_gene: TRBV19; d_gene: TRBD2; j_gene: TRBJ2-1
CDR3nt: TGTGCCAGCAGTTTCTTGGCAGGGGGGATCAATCAGCCCCAGCATTTT; CDR3aa: CASSFLAGGINQPQHF; abundance: few; v_gene: TRBV28; d_gene: TRBD1; j_gene: TRBJ1-5
CDR3nt: TGTGCCAGCAGTTCTCTAGCGTCGGGCACAGATACGCAGTATTTT; CDR3aa: CASSSLASGTDTQYF; abundance: -; v_gene: TRBV12-3/TRBV12-4; d_gene: -; j_gene: TRBJ2-3
CDR3nt: TGCGCCAGCAGCCCCCTGGGTGGCGGGGGGTCCCAAGAGACCCAGTACTTC; CDR3aa: CASSPLGGGGSQETQYF; abundance: -; v_gene: TRBV5-1; d_gene: TRBD2; j_gene: TRBJ2-5
CDR3nt: TGTGCCAGCAGCTTAGCCGGACAGGGAAATGAGCAGTTCTTC; CDR3aa: CASSLAGQGNEQFF; abundance: few; v_gene: TRBV7-6; d_gene: TRBD1; j_gene: TRBJ2-1
CDR3nt: TGTGCCAGCAGCCCGATACTACCACGGAGGGACAATGAGCAGTTCTTC; CDR3aa: CASSPILPRRDNEQFF; abundance: -; v_gene: TRBV7-9; d_gene: -; j_gene: TRBJ2-1
CDR3nt: TGCGCCAGCAGCCACGGGACAGGGGATTTATACGAGCAGTACTTC; CDR3aa: CASSHGTGDLYEQYF; abundance: few; v_gene: TRBV5-1; d_gene: TRBD1; j_gene: TRBJ2-7
CDR3nt: TGCGCCAGCAGCTTACGACAGCTAGATAATCAGCCCCAGCATTTT; CDR3aa: CASSLRQLDNQPQHF; abundance: -; v_gene: TRBV4-1; d_gene: -; j_gene: TRBJ1-5
CDR3nt: TGTGCCAGCAGCGTGGGAACAGGAGCGGAGCTGTTTTTT; CDR3aa: CASSVGTGAELFF; abundance: -; v_gene: TRBV7-3; d_gene: -; j_gene: TRBJ2-2
CDR3nt: TGTGCCAGCGCATCTAGCGGGGACACAGATACGCAGTATTTT; CDR3aa: CASASSGDTDTQYF; abundance: -; v_gene: TRBV12-3/TRBV12-4; d_gene: TRBD2; j_gene: TRBJ2-3
CDR3nt: TGTGCCAGCAGCCGAGAGGTCACCGGGGAGCTGTTTTTT; CDR3aa: CASSREVTGELFF; abundance: few; v_gene: TRBV7-9; d_gene: -; j_gene: TRBJ2-2
CDR3nt: TGCGCCAGCAGCCAGGCTGGAAACACCATATATTTT; CDR3aa: CASSQAGNTIYF; abundance: -; v_gene: TRBV4-1; d_gene: -; j_gene: TRBJ1-3
CDR3nt: TGTGCCATCAGTGGGGACGACAGGGGAGGAGTGGATGGCTACACCTTC; CDR3aa: CAISGDDRGGVDGYTF; abundance: few; v_gene: TRBV10-3; d_gene: TRBD1; j_gene: TRBJ1-2
CDR3nt: TGTGCCAGCAGTTCCGGGAGCGGGGGAGATACGCAGTATTTT; CDR3aa: CASSSGSGGDTQYF; abundance: few; v_gene: TRBV12-3/TRBV12-4; d_gene: TRBD2; j_gene: TRBJ2-3